Presented here are 19 T cell receptor beta chains from one specimen sequenced in a study of shared clonotypes between healthy human individuals. Libraries were prepared by immunoSEQ multiplex PCR; TCRdb keeps only in-frame clonotypes and omits some of them. The profile covers around 1,000,000 clones, with 60% to 80% appearing a single time and 0.89% taken by the ten largest. The sequenced sample consisted of memory CD4+ T cells from PBMCs. Indicated subset: CD45RA-negative fraction. The origin of the receptors is a man younger than 35 in good health. Some clones in this sample may be carry-over from other donors' samples.

The V call is TRBV16, the J call TRBJ1-4; maybe TRBD1 (6 bases). The germline V gene encodes CDR1 KGHSY and CDR2 FQNENV. The CDR3 is made up of 15 amino acids. Trimming removed 4 bases from V and 1 base from J, with 10 bases in between. CDR3 sequence (DNA): TGTGCCAGCAGCCCGACAGGCCGAACTAATGAAAAACTGTTTTTT. Its protein product is CASSPTGRTNEKLFF. The entire variable domain, with the rest obtained from reference TRBV16 and TRBJ1-4, is as follows: GEEVAQTPKHLVRGEGQKAKLYCAPIKGHSYVFWYQQVLKNEFKFLISFQNENVFDETGMPKERFSAKCLPNSPCSLEIQATKLEDSAVYFCASSPTGRTNEKLFFGSGTQLSVL.

This chain links TRBV5-4 with TRBJ2-5, with TRBD2 identical over 9 bases. Germline values: CDR1 SGHNT, CDR2 YYREEE (reference sequence). Trimming took 1 base from V and 5 from J; bases not matched to a gene: 6. This CDR3 has 15 residues. CDR3 amino acids: CASSLSSGRSETQYF. CDR3 nucleotide sequence: TGTGCCAGCAGCTTGTCCAGCGGGAGGTCGGAGACCCAGTACTTC. Together with reference TRBV5-4 and TRBJ2-5, the CDR3 gives the full variable domain: ETGVTQSPTHLIKTRGQQVTLRCSSQSGHNTVSWYQQALGQGPQFIFQYYREEENGRGNFPPRFSGLQFPNYSSELNVNALELDDSALYLCASSLSSGRSETQYFGPGTRLLVL.

J is TRBJ2-2 and V is TRBV4-3; D not resolved. Trimming pared 2 bases from V and 6 bases from J, leaving 13 bases between. This CDR3 has 15 residues. Germline CDR1 is LGHNA and CDR2 is YSLEER. The CDR3 is CASSQQLQVSGELFF. CDR3 bases: TGCGCCAGCAGCCAACAACTACAAGTTTCCGGGGAGCTGTTTTTT.

The chain joins TRBV25-1 to TRBJ1-1, with D unclear. Germline CDR1 reads MGHDK; CDR2 reads SYGVNS. Trimming removed 3 bases at V and 5 bases at J, with 10 bases between. The CDR3 is 13 amino acids. The CDR3 DNA is TGTGCCAGCAGTGATCAAGGGAGGACTGAAGCTTTCTTT. Its protein product is CASSDQGRTEAFF.

The rearrangement uses TRBV28 and TRBJ2-6; D is uncertain. The length of the CDR3 is 12 residues. Germline lookup yields CDR1 MDHEN and CDR2 SYDVKM. V was cut by 6 bases and J by 2 bases, with 2 bases left in between. CDR3 in amino acids: CASSPGANVLTF. The CDR3 nucleotides read TGTGCCAGCAGCCCTGGGGCCAACGTCCTGACTTTC.

This chain uses TRBV14 with TRBJ2-7, with 9 bases matching TRBD1. Germline CDR1 is SGHDN and CDR2 is FVKESK. Unmatched junction bases numbered 3, after V lost 3 bases and J lost 0 bases. CDR3 length: 15 amino acids. CDR3 bases: TGTGCCAGCAGCCAGCGGACAGGGGACTCCTACGAGCAGTACTTC. Protein sequence: CASSQRTGDSYEQYF.

The V call is TRBV5-4, the J call TRBJ2-4; TRBD2 matches at 8 bases. In germline, CDR1 is SGHNT, CDR2 YYREEE (reference sequence). CDR3 length: 14 amino acids. V lost 4 bases, J lost 4 bases, and 4 bases stayed unmatched. This CDR3 reads CASSHASGKNIQYF. The CDR3 region has the DNA TGTGCCAGCAGCCATGCTAGCGGGAAAAACATTCAGTACTTC.

The CDR3 region has the DNA TGTGCCAGCAGTCCTCGGGCTATACTCGACTATGGCTACACCTTC. Encoded protein: CASSPRAILDYGYTF. This chain connects TRBV7-9 to TRBJ1-2, with D uncertain. CDR1 is SEHNR, CDR2 FQNEAQ, per germline (reference sequence). The CDR3 extends over 15 amino acids. The V end was cut by 6 bases, the J end by 3 bases, with 17 bases between. Full variable domain (outside the CDR3, taken from reference TRBV7-9 and TRBJ1-2): DTGVSQNPRHKITKRGQNVTFRCDPISEHNRLYWYRQTLGQGPEFLTYFQNEAQLEKSRLLSDRFSAERPKGSFSTLEIQRTEQGDSAMYLCASSPRAILDYGYTFGSGTRLTVV.

V gene TRBV7-2 combines with J gene TRBJ2-7; no clear D gene. The germline V and J ends were trimmed by 4 bases and 2 bases, with 12 bases remaining between them. The germline gives CDR1 SGHTA, CDR2 FQGNSA. The CDR3 has 14 amino acids. CDR3 amino acids: CASSYGITAYEQYF. The CDR3 region has the DNA TGTGCCAGCAGCTATGGGATTACGGCCTACGAGCAGTACTTC.

The chain combines TRBV5-1 with TRBJ1-3, with 7 bases fitting TRBD1. After removal of 3 bases from V and 7 bases from J, the junction contained 7 bases not matched to a gene. This CDR3 has 14 residues. CDR1 is SGHRS, CDR2 YFSETQ, per germline. The CDR3 region has the DNA TGCGCCAGCAGCTGGAGAGGGGGCGAGAACACCATATATTTT. It codes for CASSWRGGENTIYF.

The rearrangement uses TRBV2 and TRBJ1-2, with D hard to call. The germline V and J ends were trimmed by 6 bases and 4 bases, with 9 bases remaining between them. The CDR3 consists of 12 residues. Germline V gives CDR1 SNHLY, CDR2 FYNNEI. The CDR3 DNA is TGTGCCAGCAGCCCCGGGATCTATGGCTACACCTTC. It codes for CASSPGIYGYTF.

In this sample, this clone turned up a few times. The rearrangement links TRBV7-2 to TRBJ2-2, with D unresolved. The CDR3 is 13 residues long. Trimming shortened V by 4 bases and J by 6 bases, and 9 bases separated the two germline ends. Germline loops: CDR1 SGHTA, CDR2 FQGNSA. The CDR3 reads CASSSIRAGELFF. CDR3 nucleotide sequence: TGTGCCAGCAGCTCGATAAGAGCCGGGGAGCTGTTTTTT.

This chain connects TRBV14 to TRBJ1-5; the D is unclear. The CDR3 runs 13 residues. Trimming removed 1 base from V and 4 bases from J, with 5 bases in between. Per the germline V gene, CDR1 is SGHDN and CDR2 is FVKESK. CDR3 sequence: CASSQGPNQPQHF. CDR3 coding DNA: TGTGCCAGCAGCCAAGGGCCTAATCAGCCCCAGCATTTT.

The table lists this clone with a count of one. The genes are TRBV27 and TRBJ2-1; D remains unclear. Trimming took off 3 bases at V and 15 bases at J, with 18 bases between the two ends. Germline CDR1 is MNHEY and CDR2 is SMNVEV (reference sequence). The CDR3 is made up of 13 amino acids. DNA of the CDR3: TGTGCCAGCAGTTTGCCAAACTTGTTTAGGCTGTTCTTC. It codes for CASSLPNLFRLFF.

The J gene is TRBJ1-1, the V gene TRBV19, with 7 bases aligning to TRBD1. The CDR3 extends over 13 amino acids. V lost 4 bases and J lost 4; bases outside the gene matches: 3. Germline V gives CDR1 LNHDA, CDR2 SQIVND (reference sequence). The CDR3 DNA reads as TGTGCCAGTAGTACTCAGGGGGGCACTGAAGCTTTCTTT. It is translated as CASSTQGGTEAFF.

This clone appeared a few times. The chain combines TRBV7-9 with TRBJ1-1; possible D gene TRBD1, 6 bases. V dropped 5 bases and J dropped 1 base, with 20 bases sitting between them. This CDR3 spans 17 amino acids. CDR1 and CDR2 (germline): SEHNR, FQNEAQ (reference sequence). The CDR3 loop is CASSPILDLQGNTEAFF. The CDR3 DNA reads as TGTGCCAGCAGCCCCATTTTGGATCTACAGGGGAACACTGAAGCTTTCTTT.

The J gene is TRBJ1-4, the V gene TRBV18; 7 positions match TRBD1. The CDR3 covers 13 residues. V was pared by 5 bases and J by 5 bases, with 2 bases of the junction left unmatched. Germline lookup yields CDR1 KGHSH and CDR2 LQKENI. CDR3 in amino acids: CASSTGQNEKLFF. CDR3 DNA sequence: TGTGCCAGCTCAACGGGACAGAATGAAAAACTGTTTTTT.

This chain links TRBV2 with TRBJ1-1; D call uncertain. This CDR3 is 13 amino acids long. Germline CDR1 is SNHLY and CDR2 is FYNNEI. Trimming shortened V by 4 bases and J by 3 bases, and 9 bases separated the two germline ends. The chain's CDR3 is CASSVEEDTEAFF. The CDR3 region has the DNA TGTGCCAGCAGTGTAGAGGAGGACACTGAAGCTTTCTTT.

This clone was observed a single time. In the same sample, other DNA sequences code for this CDR3. This chain connects TRBV5-1 to TRBJ2-7; D is undetermined. V gave up 4 bases and J gave up 1 base, with 12 bases separating them. This CDR3 contains 14 residues. Germline V gene lookup returns CDR1 SGHRS and CDR2 YFSETQ. CDR3 DNA: TGCGCCAGCAGCCCCGACGGTCTTTCCTACGAGCAGTACTTC. Its translation: CASSPDGLSYEQYF.